The 24 T cell receptor beta chains below all came from one sample that was sequenced in a study of T cell repertoires in cytomegalovirus infection. Via MiXCR, TCRdb re-called the reads, giving one row per CDR3 protein. The top ten clones hold around 2.4% of a sample with 310,000 or so distinct CDR3 sequences, approximately 8.9% of them seen once. Input material: PBMCs. These receptors were collected from a human donor in good health (CMV status not recorded). Some clones in this sample may be carry-over from other donors' samples.

The rearrangement uses TRBV20-1 and TRBJ2-3; tentatively, D is TRBD1 or TRBD2 (7 bases each). Per the germline V gene, CDR1 is DFQATT and CDR2 is SNEGSKA (reference sequence). This CDR3 is 15 amino acids long. Trimming shortened V by 6 bases and J by 2 bases, and 18 bases separated the two germline ends. CDR3 DNA: TGCAGTGCCCCAGGGGGGGACAGATTCACAGATACGCAGTATTTT. Translation gives CSAPGGDRFTDTQYF.

A few counts support this clonotype. The chain has TRBV28 and TRBJ1-2, with TRBD1 matching over 8 bases. Germline CDR1 reads MDHEN; CDR2 reads SYDVKM. The CDR3 covers 14 residues. J was trimmed by 3 bases and V by 4 bases; bases with no gene match: 4. The CDR3 region has the DNA TGTGCCAGCAGTTCAGGGGGCAAGGACTATGGCTACACCTTC. It is translated as CASSSGGKDYGYTF.

This clonotype showed up many times. The rearrangement uses TRBV28 and TRBJ2-1; D ambiguous. This CDR3 has 15 amino acids. Germline-derived CDR1 and CDR2 are MDHEN and SYDVKM. V was pared by 2 bases and J by 4 bases, with 12 bases between. The CDR3 is CASSLRPTLYNEQFF. The CDR3, as DNA: TGTGCCAGCAGTTTAAGGCCGACCCTTTACAATGAGCAGTTCTTC.

The table lists this clonotype with many counts. The chain recombines TRBV24-1 with TRBJ2-2; 7 bases line up with TRBD1. V trimming: 4 bases; J trimming: 7 bases; junction bases outside the gene matches: 11. This CDR3 is 16 amino acids long. The germline V gene has CDR1 KGHDR and CDR2 SFDVKD. The CDR3, as DNA: TGTGCCACCAGTGACGAAAGGGGGCGGTCGATCGGGGAGCTGTTTTTT. It encodes CATSDERGRSIGELFF.

This clonotype was seen ten or more times. The V call is TRBV24-1, the J call TRBJ2-1; TRBD2 aligns across 7 bases. From germline, CDR1 is KGHDR and CDR2 SFDVKD. The CDR3 loop spans 14 amino acids. V trimming: 5 bases; J trimming: 1 base; junction bases outside the gene matches: 1. CDR3 amino acids: CATSGAGSYNEQFF. CDR3 sequence (DNA): TGTGCCACCAGTGGAGCGGGGTCCTACAATGAGCAGTTCTTC.

This clonotype was detected ten times or more. This chain connects TRBV28 to TRBJ2-7; D ambiguous. This CDR3 spans 12 amino acids. Germline V gene data show CDR1 as MDHEN and CDR2 as SYDVKM. V was cut by 4 bases and J by 6 bases, with 10 bases left in between. The CDR3 region is CASSWGTSEQYV. In DNA, the CDR3 is TGTGCCAGCAGTTGGGGAACGAGCGAGCAGTACGTC.

This clonotype was seen ten or more times. The chain joins TRBV20-1 to TRBJ1-5; TRBD1 is a possible D gene (6 bases). The V end was cut by 2 bases, the J end by 3 bases, with 14 bases between. The V gene's germline CDR1 is DFQATT and CDR2 SNEGSKA (reference sequence). The CDR3 loop spans 15 amino acids. Here the CDR3 DNA reads TGCAGTGCTAGATCCTTCGGACAGTCCAATCAGCCCCAGCATTTT. It codes for CSARSFGQSNQPQHF.

Many counts were recorded for this clonotype. The V gene is TRBV7-9, the J gene TRBJ2-2; D gene unclear. V lost 1 base and J lost 4, with 4 bases in between. The CDR3 runs 13 residues. The V gene's germline CDR1 is SEHNR and CDR2 FQNEAQ (reference sequence). The chain's CDR3 is CASSLEGTGELFF. Written as DNA, the CDR3 is TGTGCCAGCAGCTTAGAGGGCACCGGGGAGCTGTTTTTT.

This clonotype was counted ten times or more. The chain uses TRBV7-2 and TRBJ1-4; 9 nucleotides agree with TRBD1. The CDR3 is made up of 16 amino acids. Trimming removed 5 bases from V and 7 bases from J; junction bases left unmatched: 11. The V gene's germline CDR1 is SGHTA and CDR2 FQGNSA. CDR3 loop: CASSPNAGQGSEKLFF. In DNA form, the CDR3 reads TGTGCCAGCAGCCCGAATGCGGGACAGGGAAGTGAAAAACTGTTTTTT.

At least ten counts were recorded for this clonotype. The J gene is TRBJ1-5, the V gene TRBV29-1; tentatively, D is TRBD1 (5 bases). This CDR3 has 13 residues. Per germline, CDR1 SQVTM and CDR2 ANQGSEA. V dropped 4 bases and J dropped 2 bases, with 9 bases sitting between them. CDR3 in amino acids: CSVVTGRNQPQHF. Here the CDR3 DNA reads TGCAGCGTTGTAACAGGACGCAATCAGCCCCAGCATTTT.

This clonotype appeared many times. This rearrangement joins TRBV20-1 to TRBJ2-1; TRBD2 aligns across 16 bases. V was pared by 1 base and J by 5 bases, with 8 bases of the junction left unmatched. CDR1 is DFQATT, CDR2 SNEGSKA, per germline (reference sequence). The CDR3 length is 18 residues. The CDR3, as DNA: TGCAGTGCTAGAGGTCCCGGGACTAGCGGGGGGGCCCACAATGAGCAGTTCTTC. As protein: CSARGPGTSGGAHNEQFF.

This clonotype was detected many times. V and J are TRBV6-5 and TRBJ2-6, with 7 bases matching TRBD1. The germline CDR1 and CDR2 sequences are MNHEY and SVGAGI. V was clipped by 9 bases and J by 0 bases; unmatched bases: 2. CDR3 length: 14 amino acids. The CDR3 is CASDRASGANVLTF. CDR3 DNA sequence: TGTGCCAGTGACAGGGCCTCTGGGGCCAACGTCCTGACTTTC.

This clonotype showed up many times. This sequence joins TRBV7-8 and TRBJ2-4; D is uncertain. The CDR3 covers 14 residues. Looked up from germline, CDR1 is SGHVS and CDR2 is FQNEAQ. Trimming stripped 3 bases from V and 6 bases from J, with 12 bases between. This CDR3 reads CASSFGPTGNIQYF. CDR3 coding DNA: TGTGCCAGCAGCTTCGGCCCCACGGGAAACATTCAGTACTTC.

There are many counts of this clonotype. CDR3 sequence: CASSLVDRGGEQYF. The CDR3 DNA reads as TGTGCCAGCAGCTTAGTTGACCGGGGGGGCGAGCAGTACTTC. The chain has TRBV7-2 and TRBJ2-7; 8 bases agree with TRBD2. The CDR3 covers 14 residues. The germline V gene encodes CDR1 SGHTA and CDR2 FQGNSA. Trimming took 1 base from V and 6 from J; bases not matched to a gene: 5.

This clonotype was found many times. J is TRBJ2-1 and V is TRBV15; TRBD2 might be the D (7 bases). The CDR3 length is 18 residues. Germline V CDR1 and CDR2: LNHNV, YYDKDF (reference sequence). The V gene lost 0 bases and the J gene lost 0 bases, with 15 bases spanning the gap. The CDR3 protein is CATSRDWGGQSSYNEQFF. The CDR3 DNA reads TGTGCCACCAGCAGAGATTGGGGGGGCCAGAGCTCCTACAATGAGCAGTTCTTC.

V usage is TRBV29-1 and J usage is TRBJ2-2; 8 bases are shared with TRBD1. Germline-derived CDR1 and CDR2 are SQVTM and ANQGSEA. J lost 2 bases, V lost 6 bases, and 5 bases had no gene match. This CDR3 has 14 amino acids. As DNA, the CDR3 is TGCAGCGTGACGCAGGGGGCTAACACCGGGGAGCTGTTTTTT. Protein sequence: CSVTQGANTGELFF.

This clonotype was counted ten times or more. This sequence joins TRBV12-3 or TRBV12-4 and TRBJ1-2, with D perhaps TRBD1 (6 bases). The CDR3 runs to 18 residues. The ends were cut back, 5 bases at V and 8 bases at J, with 30 bases in the middle. The CDR3 spells CASSPEGEFFMSSRGYTF. CDR3 coding DNA: TGTGCCAGCAGTCCCGAGGGGGAGTTCTTCATGTCGTCGCGGGGCTACACCTTC.

Notes on this clonotype: A much larger clone is a single base away; this may be a read error. This sequence joins TRBV7-2 and TRBJ2-2; D might be TRBD1 (5 bases). CDR3 size: 16 residues. Germline assignment: CDR1 SGHTA and CDR2 FQGNSA. In DNA form, the CDR3 reads TGTGCCAGCAGCCTCAGACAGTTCGCGAACACCCGGGAGCTGTTTTTT. This translates into CASSLRQFANTRELFF.

The rearrangement uses TRBV5-6 and TRBJ2-7; 7 bases are a match to TRBD1. Germline V gene data show CDR1 as SGHDT and CDR2 as YYEEEE. Unmatched junction bases numbered 9, after V lost 6 bases and J lost 3 bases. The CDR3 is made up of 14 amino acids. Here the CDR3 reads CASTYGDRVYEQYV. CDR3 nucleotide sequence: TGTGCCAGCACCTACGGCGACAGGGTCTACGAGCAGTACGTC.

This clonotype showed up many times. The chain links TRBV28 to TRBJ2-5; D remains unclear. V dropped 3 bases and J dropped 1 base, with 6 bases sitting between them. Germline V gene lookup returns CDR1 MDHEN and CDR2 SYDVKM. The CDR3 has 13 amino acids. The CDR3 spells CASSFRVQETQYF. In nucleotides, the CDR3 is TGTGCCAGCAGTTTCCGGGTCCAAGAGACCCAGTACTTC.

This rearrangement joins TRBV19 to TRBJ1-1; D unresolved. The CDR3 covers 14 residues. Trimming pared 6 bases from V and 2 bases from J, leaving 13 bases between. The germline gives CDR1 LNHDA, CDR2 SQIVND (reference sequence). The CDR3 here is CASSLTPGNTEAFF. The CDR3 DNA reads as TGTGCCAGTAGCCTTACTCCGGGCAACACTGAAGCTTTCTTT.

The chain employs TRBV28 and TRBJ2-3; 12 bases are shared with TRBD2. Trimming removed 5 bases from V and 6 bases from J; junction bases left unmatched: 3. The CDR3 has 14 amino acids. CDR1 and CDR2 from the germline V gene are MDHEN and SYDVKM. CDR3 region: CASSRTSGVDTQYF. The CDR3 nucleotides read TGTGCCAGCAGTCGGACTAGCGGGGTTGATACGCAGTATTTT.

This clonotype was counted a few times. The V gene is TRBV5-4, the J gene TRBJ2-6; D gene unclear. The germline CDR1 and CDR2 sequences are SGHNT and YYREEE (reference sequence). This CDR3 is 14 amino acids long. V was trimmed by 4 bases and J by 0 bases, leaving 5 bases between them. CDR3 nucleotides: TGTGCCAGCAGCGCGTCCTCTGGGGCCAACGTCCTGACTTTC. It yields the protein CASSASSGANVLTF.

This clonotype was observed many times. The V and J genes are TRBV28 and TRBJ2-7, with 10 bases fitting TRBD2. This CDR3 region has 15 residues. V lost 11 bases to trimming and J lost 2 bases; unmatched junction nucleotides: 12. The germline V gene has CDR1 MDHEN and CDR2 SYDVKM. CDR3 residues: CASKRSSGGPYEQYV. CDR3 in DNA: TGTGCCTCAAAAAGATCTAGCGGGGGCCCCTACGAGCAGTACGTC.